This T cell receptor beta chain was observed in a study of Ad26.COV2.S vaccination and SARS-CoV-2 variants. Germline V gene lookup returns CDR1 MNHEY and CDR2 SVGEGT. CDR3 length equals 13 residues. V was pared by 6 bases and J by 6 bases, with 6 bases of the junction left unmatched. Data came from immunoSEQ multiplex PCR; TCRdb stores just in-frame clones and leaves some out. Here the sample spans 400,000 to 450,000 clones, approximately 92% being singletons. Described treatment: some 19 received Ad26.COV2.S at low or high dose, single or two shots; about 5 received placebo; per-sample allocation not given. Collection of samples fell on day 63 after the first vaccine or placebo injection.

The sample consisted of peripheral blood, taken in a trial of Ad26.COV2.S vaccine versus placebo. This chain joins TRBV6-2 or TRBV6-3 and TRBJ1-1, with 8 bases matching TRBD1. This receptor was identified in a person aged 18-60 years who received the Ad26.COV2.S COVID-19 vaccine or a placebo. CDR3 sequence (DNA): TGTGCCAGCAGCCCCGCCAGGGGGCCTGAAGCTTTCTTT. Translation gives CASSPARGPEAFF.